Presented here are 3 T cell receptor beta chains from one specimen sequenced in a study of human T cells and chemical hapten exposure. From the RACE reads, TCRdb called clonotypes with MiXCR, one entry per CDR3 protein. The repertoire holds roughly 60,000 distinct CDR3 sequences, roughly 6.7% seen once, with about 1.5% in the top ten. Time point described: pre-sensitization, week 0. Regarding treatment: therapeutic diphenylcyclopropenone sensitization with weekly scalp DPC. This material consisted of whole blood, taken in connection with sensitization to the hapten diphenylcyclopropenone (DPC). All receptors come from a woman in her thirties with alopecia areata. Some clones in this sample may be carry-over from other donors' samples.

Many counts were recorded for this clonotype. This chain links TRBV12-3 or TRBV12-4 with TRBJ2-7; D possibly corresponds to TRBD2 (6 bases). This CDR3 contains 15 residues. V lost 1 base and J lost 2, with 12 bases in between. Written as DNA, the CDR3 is TGTGCCAGCAGTTTAGTCGGGGGAAGCCCCTACGAGCAGTACTTC. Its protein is CASSLVGGSPYEQYF.

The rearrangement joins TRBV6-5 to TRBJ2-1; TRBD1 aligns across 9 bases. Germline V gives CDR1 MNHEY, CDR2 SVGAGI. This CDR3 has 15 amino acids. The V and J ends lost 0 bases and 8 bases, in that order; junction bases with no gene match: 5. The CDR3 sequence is CASSYSYRGRDEQFF. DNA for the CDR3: TGTGCCAGCAGTTACTCGTACAGGGGGCGGGATGAGCAGTTCTTC.

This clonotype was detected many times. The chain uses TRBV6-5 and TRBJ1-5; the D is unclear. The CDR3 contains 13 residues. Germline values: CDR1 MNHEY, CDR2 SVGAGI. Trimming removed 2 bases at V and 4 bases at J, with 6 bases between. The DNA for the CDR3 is TGTGCCAGCAGTTACGGAAGTAATCAGCCCCAGCATTTT. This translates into CASSYGSNQPQHF.